The 22 T cell receptor beta chains reported below all come from one sample, sequenced in a study of blood T cell repertoires in COVID-19. Generated by immunoSEQ multiplex PCR, the TCRdb table keeps only in-frame clones and is missing some. Of about 330,000 clones listed, 70% to 90% are singletons. What was sequenced was peripheral blood. The receptor set was obtained from a woman between 50 and 59 years old with active or convalescent COVID-19.

The V gene is TRBV28, the J gene TRBJ1-5; D is uncertain. The V gene's germline CDR1 is MDHEN and CDR2 SYDVKM. Trimming removed 6 bases from V and 0 bases from J, with 18 bases in between. There are 17 residues in the CDR3. The CDR3 DNA reads as TGTGCCAGCAGCACCACTGCACAGCGGATTAGCAATCAGCCCCAGCATTTT. This encodes CASSTTAQRISNQPQHF.

The chain has TRBV7-9 and TRBJ1-2; weak D call: TRBD1 (6 bases). The ends were cut back, 4 bases at V and 5 bases at J, with 14 bases in the middle. Germline values: CDR1 SEHNR, CDR2 FQNEAQ (reference sequence). The CDR3 runs to 14 residues. Written as DNA, the CDR3 is TGTGCCAGCAGCTCTAACAGGGATGAATATGGCTACACCTTC. This gives the protein CASSSNRDEYGYTF.

The chain carries TRBV5-4 and TRBJ1-6; the D is unclear. There are 15 residues in the CDR3. Germline V gene lookup returns CDR1 SGHNT and CDR2 YYREEE (reference sequence). Trimming cost V 1 base and J 7 bases, with 12 bases left between them. CDR3 coding DNA: TGTGCCAGCAGCTTGTTCGGGATCGGGAATTCACCCCTCCACTTT. Its translation: CASSLFGIGNSPLHF.

This chain joins TRBV9 and TRBJ2-6; no definite D call. The CDR3 is 14 amino acids. The germline V and J ends were trimmed by 3 bases and 1 base, with 5 bases remaining between them. Germline assignment: CDR1 SGDLS and CDR2 YYNGEE. The CDR3 sequence is CASSAYSGANVLTF. CDR3 bases: TGTGCCAGCAGCGCTTATTCTGGGGCCAACGTCCTGACTTTC.

The V gene is TRBV18, the J gene TRBJ2-7, with 7 bases matching TRBD1. This CDR3 spans 16 amino acids. The germline V gene has CDR1 KGHSH and CDR2 LQKENI. V was clipped by 0 bases and J by 2 bases; unmatched bases: 7. The CDR3 DNA follows: TGTGCCAGCTCACCACCGAAGGGACAGCCTACCTACGAGCAGTACTTC. Translating it yields CASSPPKGQPTYEQYF.

The chain carries TRBV15 and TRBJ1-5; the D gene is possibly TRBD1 (5 bases). The CDR3 runs to 16 residues. Deletions cut 1 base from V and 0 bases from J, with 10 bases between. Per germline, CDR1 LNHNV and CDR2 YYDKDF (reference sequence). CDR3 loop: CATSRGGLHSNQPQHF. CDR3 sequence (DNA): TGTGCCACCAGCAGAGGGGGACTCCATAGCAATCAGCCCCAGCATTTT.

DNA for the CDR3: TGTGCCATCCCTCTGACTAGCGGGGGTTCAGATACGCAGTATTTT. Translating it yields CAIPLTSGGSDTQYF. The rearrangement joins TRBV5-4 to TRBJ2-3, with 12 bases that match TRBD2. With V trimmed by 9 bases and J by 4 bases, 9 bases remained unmatched. This CDR3 contains 15 residues. Germline V lookup: CDR1 SGHNT, CDR2 YYREEE (reference sequence).

This sequence joins TRBV10-3 and TRBJ1-2; possible D gene TRBD1, 6 bases. The CDR3 spans 12 residues. V was shortened by 4 bases and J by 4 bases, with 7 bases between the two germline ends. CDR1 ENHRY and CDR2 SYGVKD come from the germline V gene. CDR3 residues: CAISVQGYGYTF. The CDR3 DNA sequence: TGTGCCATCAGTGTACAGGGCTATGGCTACACCTTC.

The chain couples TRBV19 to TRBJ2-7; 7 positions match TRBD2. V gave up 3 bases and J gave up 0 bases; unmatched junction bases: 5. This CDR3 region has 15 residues. Germline V gene lookup returns CDR1 LNHDA and CDR2 SQIVND (reference sequence). This CDR3 is CASSIRAGDSYEQYF. In DNA, the CDR3 is TGTGCCAGTAGTATCCGGGCGGGAGACTCCTACGAGCAGTACTTC.

This chain uses TRBV4-2 with TRBJ1-2, with 9 bases lining up with TRBD1. The CDR3 contains 16 residues. The trim removed 0 bases at V and 4 bases at J, leaving 6 bases unmatched. Germline CDR1 is LGHNA and CDR2 is YNFKEQ. The CDR3: CASSQDSTGGSYGYTF. The CDR3 bases are TGTGCCAGCAGCCAAGATTCAACAGGGGGCAGCTATGGCTACACCTTC.

The chain employs TRBV4-3 and TRBJ1-2, with 7 nucleotides matching TRBD1. The germline V gene encodes CDR1 LGHNA and CDR2 YSLEER. This CDR3 is built from 15 residues. Trimming removed 5 bases from V and 4 bases from J; junction bases left unmatched: 10. CDR3 sequence: CASSVTIGTAYGYTF. The CDR3 DNA reads TGCGCCAGCAGCGTGACAATCGGGACAGCCTATGGCTACACCTTC.

The CDR3 sequence: CASSLDIYGYTF. The CDR3 bases are TGTGCCAGCAGCCTGGACATCTATGGCTACACCTTC. The rearrangement joins TRBV7-2 to TRBJ1-2; the D gene is possibly TRBD1 (5 bases). The CDR3 covers 12 residues. V shed 5 bases and J shed 4 bases, with 8 bases lying between them. Per germline, CDR1 SGHTA and CDR2 FQGNSA.

The gene calls are TRBV7-3 and TRBJ2-1, with 13 bases aligning to TRBD2. With V trimmed by 2 bases and J by 5 bases, 9 bases remained unmatched. Germline CDR1 reads SGHTA; CDR2 reads FQGTGA. This CDR3 is 18 amino acids long. CDR3 loop: CASSLRVGLAGEHNEQFF. The CDR3 DNA reads TGTGCCAGCAGCTTACGGGTAGGACTAGCGGGGGAGCACAATGAGCAGTTCTTC.

The chain carries TRBV25-1 and TRBJ2-7; 7 bases map to TRBD1. V dropped 6 bases and J dropped 0; count of bases not matched to a gene: 8. Germline V gives CDR1 MGHDK, CDR2 SYGVNS. The CDR3 sequence is 15 residues long. CDR3 protein: CASSLTGTVSYEQYF. CDR3 bases: TGTGCCAGCAGCCTAACGGGGACAGTCTCCTACGAGCAGTACTTC.

This clone has more than one count but fewer than ten. The chain couples TRBV19 to TRBJ1-2; D might be TRBD1 (6 bases). Germline V gene sequence: CDR1 LNHDA, CDR2 SQIVND (reference sequence). The length of the CDR3 is 13 residues. V was shortened by 6 bases and J by 3 bases, with 11 bases between the two germline ends. CDR3 sequence reads: CASSLQGHYGYTF. CDR3 nucleotides: TGTGCCAGTAGCTTACAGGGACACTATGGCTACACCTTC. The variable domain in full, completed from reference TRBV19 and TRBJ1-2, reads DGGITQSPKYLFRKEGQNVTLSCEQNLNHDAMYWYRQDPGQGLRLIYYSQIVNDFQKGDIAEGYSVSREKKESFPLTVTSAQKNPTAFYLCASSLQGHYGYTFGSGTRLTVV.

The chain employs TRBV7-6 and TRBJ2-2; weak D call: TRBD1 (5 bases). The germline gives CDR1 SGHVS, CDR2 FNYEAQ. The V and J ends lost 1 base and 5 bases respectively, with 11 bases between them. This CDR3 spans 15 amino acids. The CDR3 coding sequence is TGTGCCAGCAGCTTAGAACAGGCCTTTACCGGGGAGCTGTTTTTT. Translation gives CASSLEQAFTGELFF.

The chain combines TRBV19 with TRBJ1-1; 7 nucleotides align to TRBD1. The CDR3 contains 14 residues. Germline V CDR1 and CDR2: LNHDA, SQIVND (reference sequence). V lost 5 bases and J lost 1; bases outside the gene matches: 4. The CDR3 DNA follows: TGTGCCAGTAGTCTGGGACAGTCGAACACTGAAGCTTTCTTT. Its translation is CASSLGQSNTEAFF.

The rearrangement links TRBV7-3 to TRBJ2-1; 7 bases are a match to TRBD2. Trimming at V came to 3 bases and at J to 5 bases, leaving 16 bases not matched to a gene. CDR3 size: 18 residues. Germline-derived CDR1 and CDR2 are SGHTA and FQGTGA. The CDR3 DNA follows: TGTGCCAGCAGCTTCGACTCTCTCATCGGGAGGATAGACAATGAGCAGTTCTTC. Its translation is CASSFDSLIGRIDNEQFF.

Turning to this clone: This sample includes further DNA sequences coding for the same CDR3. CDR3 sequence reads: CASSPKDRLNTEAFF. The CDR3 DNA reads TGTGCCAGCAGCCCCAAGGACAGATTGAACACTGAAGCTTTCTTT. The chain links TRBV7-9 to TRBJ1-1, with D maybe TRBD1 (6 bases). In germline, CDR1 is SEHNR, CDR2 FQNEAQ (reference sequence). Trimming shortened V by 5 bases and J by 0 bases, and 13 bases separated the two germline ends. This CDR3 has 15 amino acids.

With regard to this clone: Germline and junction disagree at one end, which may indicate a read error. The chain couples TRBV7-7 to TRBJ2-5, with D possibly TRBD1 on 5 matching bases. This CDR3 contains 18 residues. Germline CDR1 reads SSHAT; CDR2 reads FNYEAQ (reference sequence). CDR3 in DNA: TGTGCTAGCAGCTTAGGGGCCGGTGGGTCTGGGTACCAAGAGACCCAGTACTTC. Its protein product is CASSLGAGGSGYQETQYF.

J is TRBJ1-2 and V is TRBV9, with D perhaps TRBD1 (5 bases). The CDR3 loop spans 13 amino acids. The V gene's germline CDR1 is SGDLS and CDR2 YYNGEE. V lost 0 bases to trimming and J lost 8 bases, with 11 bases between them. In DNA form, the CDR3 reads TGTGCCAGCAGCGTAGATGGGGGGAACGGCTACACCTTC. It yields the protein CASSVDGGNGYTF. The variable domain in full, with the rest retrieved from reference TRBV9 and TRBJ1-2, is DSGVTQTPKHLITATGQRVTLRCSPRSGDLSVYWYQQSLDQGLQFLIQYYNGEERAKGNILERFSAQQFPDLHSELNLSSLELGDSALYFCASSVDGGNGYTFGSGTRLTVV.

The V call is TRBV7-8, the J call TRBJ1-6; D gene unclear. This CDR3 is 15 amino acids long. Deletions cut 1 base from V and 7 bases from J, with 11 bases between. Germline CDR1 is SGHVS and CDR2 is FQNEAQ. The CDR3, as DNA: TGTGCCAGCAGCTTAGGTGGGTCGGGGAATTCACCCCTCCACTTT. Translated, it gives CASSLGGSGNSPLHF.